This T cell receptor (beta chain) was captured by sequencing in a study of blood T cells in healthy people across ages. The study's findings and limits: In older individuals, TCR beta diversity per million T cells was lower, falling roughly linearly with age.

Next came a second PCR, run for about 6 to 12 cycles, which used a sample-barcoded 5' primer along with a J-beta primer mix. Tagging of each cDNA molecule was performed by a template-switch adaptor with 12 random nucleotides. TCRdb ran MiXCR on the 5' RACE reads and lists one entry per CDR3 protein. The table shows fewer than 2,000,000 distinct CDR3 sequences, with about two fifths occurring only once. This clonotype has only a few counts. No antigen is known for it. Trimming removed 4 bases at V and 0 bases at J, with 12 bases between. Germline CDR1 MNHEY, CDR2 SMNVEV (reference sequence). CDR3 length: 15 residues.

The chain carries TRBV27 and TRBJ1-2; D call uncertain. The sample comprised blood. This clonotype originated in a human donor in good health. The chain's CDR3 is CASSSIGVSNYGYTF. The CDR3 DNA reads TGTGCCAGCAGTTCTATAGGAGTATCTAACTATGGCTACACCTTC.